This is a list of T cell receptor beta chains from one sample in a study of lymphopenia after photon versus proton radiotherapy. Sequenced by immunoSEQ multiplex PCR; TCRdb stores in-frame clones only, minus some. The table records about 40,000 clones, roughly 86% of them present only once. Sequenced material: peripheral blood, taken from a patient treated with proton-based radiotherapy. The source is a woman aged 70 to 79 with pancreatic cancer. Some clones in this sample may be carry-over from other donors' samples. CDR3s include the opening cysteine and the closing phenylalanine or tryptophan. Fields, in order: D gene, J gene, clone size, V gene, CDR3 protein, CDR3 DNA. D genes are given only for firm matches. Expanded clones are given a class, and other clones once, few, many or no size at all.

. | TRBJ2-5 | once | TRBV5-5 | CASSLALAGGRETQYF | TGTGCCAGCAGCTTGGCCTTGGCGGGTGGGCGAGAGACCCAGTACTTC
. | TRBJ1-4 | . | TRBV11-1 | CASSSGTAEKLFF | TGTGCCAGCAGCTCCGGGACCGCCGAAAAACTGTTTTTT
TRBD2 | TRBJ2-2 | . | TRBV18 | CASSPGLAGGTGELFF | TGTGCCAGCTCCCCTGGACTAGCGGGAGGCACCGGGGAGCTGTTTTTT
. | TRBJ1-6 | . | TRBV6-6 | CASSPGPNSYGSPLHF | TGTGCCAGCAGCCCGGGACCGAACTCATACGGTTCACCCCTCCACTTT
. | TRBJ2-2 | . | TRBV21-1 | CASIPEAFQGGGGELFF | TGTGCCAGCATCCCGGAGGCGTTCCAGGGGGGCGGCGGGGAGCTGTTTTTT
. | TRBJ2-3 | . | TRBV4-1 | CASSQEGWGTDTQYF | TGCGCCAGCAGCCAAGAAGGTTGGGGCACAGATACGCAGTATTTT
. | TRBJ1-1 | . | TRBV6-5 | CASSYRAGNTEAFF | TGTGCCAGCAGTTACAGAGCCGGGAACACTGAAGCTTTCTTT
. | TRBJ2-7 | . | TRBV28 | CASGFRAYEQYF | TGTGCCAGCGGGTTTAGGGCCTACGAGCAGTACTTC
. | TRBJ1-2 | . | TRBV6-5 | CASSARGPQIYGYTF | TGTGCCAGCAGTGCCAGGGGTCCTCAAATCTATGGCTACACCTTC
TRBD1 | TRBJ2-1 | . | TRBV19 | CASSIEGGTGVRDEQFF | TGTGCCAGTAGTATCGAAGGTGGGACAGGGGTCAGGGATGAGCAGTTCTTC
. | TRBJ1-2 | . | TRBV27 | CASSFQGSVGNGYTF | TGTGCCAGCAGCTTCCAGGGGTCTGTAGGGAATGGCTACACCTTC
. | TRBJ1-2 | . | TRBV19 | CASRDPLGYGYTF | TGTGCCAGTCGCGACCCCCTGGGATATGGCTACACCTTC
. | TRBJ1-1 | . | TRBV27 | CASSLRPTGMNTEAFF | TGTGCCAGCAGCTTAAGGCCCACAGGTATGAACACTGAAGCTTTCTTT
. | TRBJ2-6 | few | TRBV19 | CASSTLAGIGANVLTF | TGTGCCAGTAGTACCCTGGCTGGTATTGGGGCCAACGTCCTGACTTTC
TRBD2 | TRBJ2-3 | . | TRBV4-1 | CASSRSGLAGGGGDTQYF | TGCGCCAGCAGCCGTTCAGGACTAGCGGGGGGAGGGGGAGATACGCAGTATTTT
. | TRBJ2-7 | . | TRBV11-2 | CASSLDYEQYF | TGTGCCAGCAGCTTAGACTACGAGCAGTACTTC
. | TRBJ2-5 | . | TRBV11-2 | CASSIHTGRSETQYF | TGTGCCAGCAGCATACATACCGGGAGAAGTGAGACCCAGTACTTC
. | TRBJ2-3 | once | TRBV7-2 | CASSPGSSTADTQYF | TGTGCCAGCAGCCCCGGGTCTTCGACGGCAGATACGCAGTATTTT
TRBD1 | TRBJ1-5 | . | TRBV30 | CAWDGQGGDQPQHF | TGTGCCTGGGATGGACAGGGTGGTGATCAGCCCCAGCATTTT
TRBD1 | TRBJ2-7 | . | TRBV29-1 | CSVSHGQGGKEQYF | TGCAGCGTCTCACACGGACAGGGGGGGAAGGAGCAGTACTTC
. | TRBJ2-4 | once | TRBV19 | CASSYQGLGNIQYF | TGTGCCAGTAGTTATCAGGGTCTTGGAAACATTCAGTACTTC
. | TRBJ2-5 | . | TRBV27 | CASRMRQQETQYF | TGTGCCAGCAGAATGCGTCAGCAAGAGACCCAGTACTTC
. | TRBJ2-5 | . | TRBV7-9 | CASSLVTEIFGNF | TGTGCCAGCAGCTTAGTTACAGAAATCTTTGGGAACTTC
TRBD2 | TRBJ2-1 | once | TRBV7-9 | CASRGGTSALNEQFF | TGTGCCAGCAGAGGAGGGACTAGCGCTCTGAATGAGCAGTTCTTC
. | TRBJ1-2 | . | TRBV19 | CASSTQGSANYGYTF | TGTGCCAGTAGTACGCAGGGGTCGGCTAACTATGGCTACACCTTC
TRBD1 | TRBJ1-2 | . | TRBV5-4 | CASSPPADRGGYGYTF | TGTGCCAGCAGCCCTCCTGCGGACAGGGGCGGTTATGGCTACACCTTC
TRBD1 | TRBJ1-1 | few | TRBV13 | CASSLVGGWGTEAFF | TGTGCCAGCAGCTTAGTAGGGGGCTGGGGCACTGAAGCTTTCTTT
TRBD2 | TRBJ2-7 | . | TRBV7-2 | CASSPTSGRAGEQYF | TGTGCCAGCAGCCCAACTAGCGGGAGGGCCGGCGAGCAGTACTTC
. | TRBJ2-6 | . | TRBV2 | CASSRALGVLTF | TGTGCCAGCAGCCGCGCCCTGGGGGTCCTGACTTTC